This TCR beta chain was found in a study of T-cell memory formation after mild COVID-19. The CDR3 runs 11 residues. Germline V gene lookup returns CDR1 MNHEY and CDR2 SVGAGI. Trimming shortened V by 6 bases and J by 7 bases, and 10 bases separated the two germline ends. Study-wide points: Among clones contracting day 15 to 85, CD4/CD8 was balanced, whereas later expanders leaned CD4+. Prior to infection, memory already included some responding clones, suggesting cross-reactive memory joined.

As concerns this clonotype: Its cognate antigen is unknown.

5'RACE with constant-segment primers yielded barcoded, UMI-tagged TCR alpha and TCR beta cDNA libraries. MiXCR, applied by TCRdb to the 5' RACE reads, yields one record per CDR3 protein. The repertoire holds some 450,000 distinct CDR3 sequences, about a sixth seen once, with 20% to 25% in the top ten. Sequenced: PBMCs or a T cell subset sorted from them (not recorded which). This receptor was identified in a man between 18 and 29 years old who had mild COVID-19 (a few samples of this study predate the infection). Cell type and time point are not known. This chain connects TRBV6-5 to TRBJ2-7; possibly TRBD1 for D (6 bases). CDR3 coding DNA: TGTGCCAGCAGCGCCGGACAGGAGCAGTACTTC. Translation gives CASSAGQEQYF.